These 23 T cell receptor beta chains originate from one sample sequenced in a study of Graves' ophthalmopathy and Graves' hyperthyroidism. RNA transcripts provided the template for amplifying TCR beta CDR3 regions. RT-PCR was first run with HTBI primers, then multiplex PCR in a second round. TCRdb analysed the multiplex PCR reads with MiXCR anew, one entry per CDR3 protein. The sample consists of 350,000 to 400,000 distinct CDR3 sequences, around 19% of them appearing once. Specimen: peripheral blood. The origin of the receptors is a woman aged 18-30 years with Graves' ophthalmopathy.

This clonotype has ten or more counts. This chain connects TRBV11-2 to TRBJ2-5; no clear D gene. The V and J ends lost 6 bases and 0 bases respectively, with 14 bases between them. This CDR3 spans 15 amino acids. From germline, CDR1 is SGHAT and CDR2 FQNNGV. The CDR3 DNA follows: TGTGCCAGCAGAGCTCAGCTGGGGTACCAAGAGACCCAGTACTTC. Residues: CASRAQLGYQETQYF.

This clonotype was observed many times. This sequence joins TRBV13 and TRBJ1-5; possible D gene TRBD1, 6 bases. Trimming took 6 bases from V and 2 from J, leaving 14 bases between them. From germline, CDR1 is PRHDT and CDR2 FYEKMQ (reference sequence). This CDR3 region has 15 residues. CDR3: CASSLGGGRNQPQHF. The DNA for the CDR3 is TGTGCCAGCAGTCTGGGAGGGGGGCGCAATCAGCCCCAGCATTTT.

In this sample, this clonotype turned up many times. V and J are TRBV20-1 and TRBJ2-4; the D gene is possibly TRBD1 (6 bases). The CDR3 totals 15 residues. The ends were cut back, 7 bases at V and 0 bases at J, with 16 bases in the middle. Per the germline V gene, CDR1 is DFQATT and CDR2 is SNEGSKA (reference sequence). The CDR3 loop is CSVKDSRVAKNIQYF. The CDR3 region has the DNA TGCAGTGTCAAGGACAGTCGCGTAGCCAAAAACATTCAGTACTTC.

The chain recombines TRBV6-5 with TRBJ2-5; TRBD1 is a possible D gene (6 bases). Germline assignment: CDR1 MNHEY and CDR2 SVGAGI. V lost 2 bases and J 4 bases, leaving 14 bases between the germline ends. The CDR3 has 15 residues. The CDR3 DNA sequence: TGTGCCAGCAGTTACAGATACAGGGCAGGAGAGACCCAGTACTTC. As protein: CASSYRYRAGETQYF.

This clonotype was detected ten times or more. V usage is TRBV12-3 or TRBV12-4 and J usage is TRBJ2-2; 11 bases align to TRBD2. The junction had 11 bases not matched to a gene; V was cut back by 2 bases and J by 3 bases. This CDR3 spans 19 amino acids. The CDR3 spells CASSLPSTLLAGDTGELFF. The CDR3 DNA is TGTGCCAGCAGTTTACCCAGCACACTACTAGCGGGAGACACCGGGGAGCTGTTTTTT.

This clonotype was detected only once. The gene calls are TRBV28 and TRBJ1-5; D is undetermined. Germline values: CDR1 MDHEN, CDR2 SYDVKM. The V end lost 7 bases, the J end lost 2 bases, and 18 bases lay between the germline ends. The CDR3 is 16 amino acids. CDR3 protein: CASTFQWSSGNQPQHF. CDR3 DNA sequence: TGTGCCAGCACCTTCCAATGGAGTAGTGGCAATCAGCCCCAGCATTTT. Drawing the rest from reference TRBV28 and TRBJ1-5, the complete variable domain is DVKVTQSSRYLVKRTGEKVFLECVQDMDHENMFWYRQDPGLGLRLIYFSYDVKMKEKGDIPEGYSVSREKKERFSLILESASTNQTSMYLCASTFQWSSGNQPQHFGDGTRLSIL.

This clonotype was recorded many times. The chain joins TRBV6-5 to TRBJ1-6; 7 bases agree with TRBD1. The trim removed 6 bases at V and 13 bases at J, leaving 12 bases unmatched. CDR3 length equals 14 residues. Germline lookup yields CDR1 MNHEY and CDR2 SVGAGI. The CDR3 DNA follows: TGTGCCAGCAGACCTCAGGGGGTAGATCTCCCCCTCCACTTT. Its translation is CASRPQGVDLPLHF.

This chain uses TRBV12-3 or TRBV12-4 with TRBJ1-1, with 8 nucleotides matching TRBD1. The CDR3 length is 15 residues. V lost 7 bases to trimming and J lost 6 bases; unmatched junction nucleotides: 13. CDR3 nucleotides: TGTGCCAGCATTAAAGCAGGGGGCACCGGGTCTGAAGCTTTCTTT. The encoded protein is CASIKAGGTGSEAFF.

This clonotype has ten or more counts. The chain uses TRBV10-3 and TRBJ2-2, with TRBD1 matching over 8 bases. This CDR3 has 14 amino acids. Trimming at V came to 6 bases and at J to 2 bases, leaving 2 bases not matched to a gene. CDR1 and CDR2 (germline): ENHRY, SYGVKD. CDR3 DNA sequence: TGTGCCATCAGGGACAGGGAAAACACCGGGGAGCTGTTTTTT. Translating gives CAIRDRENTGELFF.

This clonotype was detected many times. V and J are TRBV7-8 and TRBJ2-5, with a tentative D call TRBD2 (6 bases). The CDR3 covers 14 residues. Germline loops: CDR1 SGHVS, CDR2 FQNEAQ. The germline V and J ends were trimmed by 5 bases and 3 bases, with 13 bases remaining between them. DNA for the CDR3: TGTGCCAGCAGCCTCCGGGACTCGAAAGAGACCCAGTACTTC. Translation: CASSLRDSKETQYF.

This clonotype was seen ten or more times. This chain connects TRBV27 to TRBJ2-2; 11 bases fit TRBD1. Germline CDR1 is MNHEY and CDR2 is SMNVEV (reference sequence). V lost 4 bases and J lost 7; bases outside the gene matches: 11. The CDR3 is 17 amino acids. The chain's CDR3 is CASSYRTGGFVGGELFF. DNA for the CDR3: TGTGCCAGCAGTTACAGGACAGGGGGCTTCGTTGGCGGGGAGCTGTTTTTT.

This clonotype was detected ten times or more. The chain links TRBV12-3 or TRBV12-4 to TRBJ2-2; D perhaps matches TRBD2 (5 bases). The CDR3 sequence is 14 residues long. Trimming removed 3 bases at V and 3 bases at J, with 8 bases between. In nucleotides, the CDR3 is TGTGCCAGCAGTTTTTCCGGGGACACCGGGGAGCTGTTTTTT. Translated, it gives CASSFSGDTGELFF.

At least ten counts were recorded for this clonotype. The CDR3 sequence: CSVEGQGANEQYF. CDR3 DNA sequence: TGCAGCGTAGAGGGACAGGGGGCTAACGAGCAGTACTTC. The chain recombines TRBV29-1 with TRBJ2-7; 12 bases fit TRBD1. With V trimmed by 6 bases and J by 5 bases, 5 bases remained unmatched. The CDR3 extends over 13 amino acids. CDR1 SQVTM and CDR2 ANQGSEA come from the germline V gene.

This clonotype was counted at least ten times. V is TRBV6-5 and J is TRBJ2-7; 10 nucleotides agree with TRBD2. The CDR3 totals 17 residues. V dropped 2 bases and J dropped 0; count of bases not matched to a gene: 7. The germline V gene encodes CDR1 MNHEY and CDR2 SVGAGI. CDR3: CASSYTTLAGGSYEQYF. The CDR3 DNA reads TGTGCCAGCAGTTACACCACCTTAGCGGGGGGCTCCTACGAGCAGTACTTC.

This clonotype was recorded at least ten times. The V call is TRBV28, the J call TRBJ2-4; TRBD2 might be the D (6 bases). Trimming removed 5 bases from V and 2 bases from J, with 13 bases in between. The CDR3 has 15 residues. Germline CDR1 MDHEN, CDR2 SYDVKM. The CDR3 DNA is TGTGCCAGCAGTCGCTTCGGGAGTACCAAAAACATTCAGTACTTC. Translation gives CASSRFGSTKNIQYF.

The sample holds many counts of this clonotype. The rearrangement uses TRBV11-2 and TRBJ1-5; D remains ambiguous. With 0 bases removed from V and 0 bases from J, the gap between germline ends came to 9 bases. Per germline, CDR1 SGHAT and CDR2 FQNNGV. The CDR3 length is 16 residues. The CDR3: CASSLELRYSNQPQHF. In nucleotides, the CDR3 is TGTGCCAGCAGCTTAGAACTTCGGTATAGCAATCAGCCCCAGCATTTT.

In this sample, this clonotype turned up many times. The CDR3 nucleotides read TGTGCCACCTCAGGGAGTAAAGGTCAGCCCCAGCATTTT. Residues: CATSGSKGQPQHF. The V call is TRBV24-1, the J call TRBJ1-5, with TRBD1 as a possible D gene (5 bases). The CDR3 length is 13 residues. Germline CDR1 and CDR2: KGHDR and SFDVKD. V gave up 9 bases and J gave up 6 bases, with 14 bases separating them.

There are a few counts of this clonotype. The rearrangement uses TRBV7-2 and TRBJ2-5, with TRBD2 matching over 10 bases. The CDR3 contains 16 residues. Trimming at V came to 6 bases and at J to 4 bases, leaving 11 bases not matched to a gene. Germline CDR1 reads SGHTA; CDR2 reads FQGNSA. The CDR3 reads CASRSGGASGRETQYF. The CDR3 bases are TGTGCCAGCAGGTCGGGGGGGGCTAGCGGGAGAGAGACCCAGTACTTC.

This clonotype was counted ten times or more. J is TRBJ1-2 and V is TRBV7-8; perhaps TRBD1 as D (5 bases). Per germline, CDR1 SGHVS and CDR2 FQNEAQ. This CDR3 region has 13 residues. V was clipped by 9 bases and J by 8 bases, with 19 bases between them. DNA of the CDR3: TGTGCCAGTGGGTGGGGGGAGAATGACGGCTACACCTTC. It encodes CASGWGENDGYTF.

This clonotype was picked up many times. The genes are TRBV28 and TRBJ1-5, with a weak D call TRBD1 (6 bases). V was cut by 4 bases and J by 7 bases, with 17 bases left in between. This CDR3 has 15 amino acids. CDR1 and CDR2 (germline): MDHEN, SYDVKM. CDR3 sequence reads: CASSWRGVGYQPQHF. The CDR3 nucleotides are TGTGCCAGCAGTTGGAGGGGGGTGGGGTACCAGCCCCAGCATTTT.

In this sample, this clonotype turned up many times. The chain couples TRBV7-9 to TRBJ2-5; D ambiguous. V lost 1 base to trimming and J lost 4 bases, with 10 bases between them. Germline assignment: CDR1 SEHNR and CDR2 FQNEAQ (reference sequence). The CDR3 length is 14 residues. In DNA, the CDR3 is TGTGCCAGCAGCTTAGGAGCTACTGGAGAGACCCAGTACTTC. As protein: CASSLGATGETQYF.

The rearrangement uses TRBV28 and TRBJ2-7; D possibly corresponds to TRBD1 (6 bases). The CDR3 is made up of 16 amino acids. V was pared by 2 bases and J by 7 bases, with 21 bases between. Germline CDR1 reads MDHEN; CDR2 reads SYDVKM. CDR3 bases: TGTGCCAGCAGTTTAATTGCGGGTGGGGGCCCGGTTGAGCAGTACTTC. Residues: CASSLIAGGGPVEQYF.

This clonotype occurred once. This chain uses TRBV24-1 with TRBJ1-6, with D tentatively TRBD1 (6 bases). Trimming removed 4 bases at V and 4 bases at J, with 10 bases between. This CDR3 is 15 amino acids long. Germline-derived CDR1 and CDR2 are KGHDR and SFDVKD. The CDR3 protein is CATSEVGQYNSPLHF. In DNA, the CDR3 is TGTGCCACCAGTGAAGTTGGACAGTATAATTCACCCCTCCACTTT.